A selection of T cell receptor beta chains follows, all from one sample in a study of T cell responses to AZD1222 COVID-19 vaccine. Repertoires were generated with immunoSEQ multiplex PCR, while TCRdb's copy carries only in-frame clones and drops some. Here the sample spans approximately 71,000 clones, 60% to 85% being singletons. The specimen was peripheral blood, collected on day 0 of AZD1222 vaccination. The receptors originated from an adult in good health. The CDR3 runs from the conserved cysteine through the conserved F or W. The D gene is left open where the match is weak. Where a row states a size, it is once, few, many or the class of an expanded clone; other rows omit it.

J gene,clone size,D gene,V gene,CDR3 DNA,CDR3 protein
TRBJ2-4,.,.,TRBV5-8,TGTGCCAGCAGCTTAACCTCGGCGGCAAACATTCAGTACTTC,CASSLTSAANIQYF
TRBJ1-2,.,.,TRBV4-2,TGTGCCAGCAGCCAAGGGGGTGAGGAGTATGGCTACACCTTC,CASSQGGEEYGYTF
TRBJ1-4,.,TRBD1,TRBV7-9,TGTGCCAGCAGCTTAGGGGACAGGGTCAATGAAAAACTGTTTTTT,CASSLGDRVNEKLFF
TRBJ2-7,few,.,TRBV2,TGTGCCAGCAGTGGCTCTAGCGATAACAACTCCTACGAGCAGTACTTC,CASSGSSDNNSYEQYF
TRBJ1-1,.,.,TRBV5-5,TGTGCCAGCAGCTTTGGCCGGGAGGCTGAAGCTTTCTTT,CASSFGREAEAFF
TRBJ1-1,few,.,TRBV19,TGTGCCAGTAGTGACAGGCTGAACACTGAAGCTTTCTTT,CASSDRLNTEAFF
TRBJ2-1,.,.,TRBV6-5,TGTGCCAGCAGGGATCAGACGGAGATCAATGAGCAGTTCTTC,CASRDQTEINEQFF
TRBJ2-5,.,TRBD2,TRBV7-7,TGTGCTAGCAGCTTAGGTCTAGCGGGGGAAGAGACCCAGTACTTC,CASSLGLAGEETQYF
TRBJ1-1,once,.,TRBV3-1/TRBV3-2,TGTGCCAGCAGCCAATTTGGGCAGGTTGAAGCTTTCTTT,CASSQFGQVEAFF
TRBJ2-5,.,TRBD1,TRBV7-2,TGTGCCAGCAGCTTCCTGTCCGGGACAGCAAAACAAGAGACCCAGTACTTC,CASSFLSGTAKQETQYF
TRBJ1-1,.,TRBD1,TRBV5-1,TGCGCCAGCAGCATAACGACAGGGGTCATGAACACTGAAGCTTTCTTT,CASSITTGVMNTEAFF
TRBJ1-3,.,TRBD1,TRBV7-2,TGTGCCAGCAGCCTGATGGGACAGGGAGATTCTGGAAACACCATATATTTT,CASSLMGQGDSGNTIYF
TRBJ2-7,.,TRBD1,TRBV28,TGTGCCAGCAGCCTACTATCAGGACAGGGCTTCGAGCAGTACTTC,CASSLLSGQGFEQYF
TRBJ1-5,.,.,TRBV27,TGTGCCAGCAGCCCCTTAGGTTTGGGGGAAGGGCAGCCCCAGCATTTT,CASSPLGLGEGQPQHF
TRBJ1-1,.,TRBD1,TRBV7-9,TGTGCCAGCAGCTTATTAGGGGGCCTGAACACTGAAGCTTTCTTT,CASSLLGGLNTEAFF
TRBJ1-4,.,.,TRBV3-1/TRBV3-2,TGTGCCAGCAGCCCACGGTATGACGGCTCTGGGAGGTATAAAAAACTGTTTTTT,CASSPRYDGSGRYKKLFF
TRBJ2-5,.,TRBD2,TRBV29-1,TGCAGCGTCCGACAGGCGGGAGGGGAGACCCAGTACTTC,CSVRQAGGETQYF
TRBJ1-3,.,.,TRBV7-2,TGTGCCAGCAGCTTAGTAGCTAGGGGGGGCGGAAACACCATATATTTT,CASSLVARGGGNTIYF
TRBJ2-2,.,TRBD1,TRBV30,TGTGCCTGGAGTGCACTGCTCAGGGGGACCGGGGAGCTGTTTTTT,CAWSALLRGTGELFF
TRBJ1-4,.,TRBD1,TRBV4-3,TGCGCCAGCAGCCGTCGCCTTACAGCTACAGGGGGAGAAAAACTGTTTTTT,CASSRRLTATGGEKLFF
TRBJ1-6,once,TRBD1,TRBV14,TGTGCCAGCAGCCAAGATTACGTGGGACAGGGGGTTTCCTATAATTCACCCCTCCACTTT,CASSQDYVGQGVSYNSPLHF
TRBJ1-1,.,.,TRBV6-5,TGTGCCAGCAGTTACCGAGGGGAGCGTAGTGAAGCTTTCTTT,CASSYRGERSEAFF
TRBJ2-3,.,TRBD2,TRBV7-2,TGTGCCAGCAGCTTAAAGACTAGCACACGTTCTAGCACAGATACGCAGTATTTT,CASSLKTSTRSSTDTQYF
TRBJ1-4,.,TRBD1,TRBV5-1,TGCGCCAGCAGCTCCGGGACAGGGAGGGCAACTAATGAAAAACTGTTTTTT,CASSSGTGRATNEKLFF
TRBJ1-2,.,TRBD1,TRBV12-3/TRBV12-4,TGTGCCAGCAGTGGAGGGGGCACCTATGGCTACACCTTC,CASSGGGTYGYTF
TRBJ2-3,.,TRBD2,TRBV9,TGTGCCAGCAGCCTAAATGGGCTAGCGGGGCGGGTAACGCAGTATTTT,CASSLNGLAGRVTQYF
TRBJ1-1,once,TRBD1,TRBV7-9,TGTGCCAGCAGCTGGCAGGGGGCCATGAACACTGAAGCTTTCTTT,CASSWQGAMNTEAFF
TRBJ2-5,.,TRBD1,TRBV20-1,TGCAGTCCGGGACAGGGAGAGACCCAGTACTTC,CSPGQGETQYF
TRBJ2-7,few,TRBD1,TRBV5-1,TGCGCCAGCAGCTTGGGACAGGGGAACACCTACGAGCAGTACTTC,CASSLGQGNTYEQYF
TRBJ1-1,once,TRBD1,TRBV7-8,TGTGCCAGCAGCACAAAAGCGACAGGGGCTGAAGCTTTCTTT,CASSTKATGAEAFF
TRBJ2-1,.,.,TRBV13,TGTGCCAGCAGCTTCAATCTAGCGAGCTCCTACAATGAGCAGTTCTTC,CASSFNLASSYNEQFF
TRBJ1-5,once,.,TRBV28,TGTGCCAGCACTTCCTCGGACCCTCATAGCAATCAGCCCCAGCATTTT,CASTSSDPHSNQPQHF
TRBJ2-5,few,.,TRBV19,TGTGCCAGTAGTAGGAGAGATCTTCAAGAGACCCAGTACTTC,CASSRRDLQETQYF
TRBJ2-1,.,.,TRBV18,TGTGCCAGCTCACCAGGCCTCTACAATGAGCAGTTCTTC,CASSPGLYNEQFF
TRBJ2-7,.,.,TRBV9,TGTGCCAGCAGCCCCTCTCCAGGTGACTACGAGCAGTACTTC,CASSPSPGDYEQYF
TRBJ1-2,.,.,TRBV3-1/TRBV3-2,TGTGCCAGCAGCCAAGCTTACCATAATGGGGTTGGAGGCTACACCTTC,CASSQAYHNGVGGYTF
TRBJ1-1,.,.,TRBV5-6,TGTGCCAGCAGCTTGACGAGCGGGAGGGCCACTGAAGCTTTCTTT,CASSLTSGRATEAFF
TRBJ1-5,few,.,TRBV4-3,TGCGCCAGCAGCCCCACCGGGACGTCCAGCCAGCCCCAGCATTTT,CASSPTGTSSQPQHF
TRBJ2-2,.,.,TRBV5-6,TGTGCCAGCAGCTTGAATCCCGCGAACACCGGGGAGCTGTTTTTT,CASSLNPANTGELFF
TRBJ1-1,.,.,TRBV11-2,TGTGCCAGCAGCCCGGACCCCGAATACGTTGAAGCTTTCTTT,CASSPDPEYVEAFF
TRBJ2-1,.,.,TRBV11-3,TGTGCCAGCAGCTTAGAGCAGGGTTGGTACAATGAGCAGTTCTTC,CASSLEQGWYNEQFF
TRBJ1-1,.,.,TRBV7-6,TGTGCCAGCAGCTTAGCAGGGGACACTGAAGCTTTCTTT,CASSLAGDTEAFF
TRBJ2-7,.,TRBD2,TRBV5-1,TGCGCCAGCAGCTTGGAGGCAGGGAGGGTTTACGAGCAGTACTTC,CASSLEAGRVYEQYF
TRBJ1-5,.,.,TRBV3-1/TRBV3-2,TGTGCCAGCAGCCCTTACACGGGCAATCAGCCCCAGCATTTT,CASSPYTGNQPQHF
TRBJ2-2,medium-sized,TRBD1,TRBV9,TGTGCCAGCAGCGGAGACAGGGTGGGGATTAACACCGGGGAGCTGTTTTTT,CASSGDRVGINTGELFF
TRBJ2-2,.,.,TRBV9,TGTGCCAGCAGCGTAGTCCTAAACACCGGGGAGCTGTTTTTT,CASSVVLNTGELFF
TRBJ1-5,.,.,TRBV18,TGTGCCAGCTCAGGCTTTAGGGAGGCTCAGCCCCAGCATTTT,CASSGFREAQPQHF
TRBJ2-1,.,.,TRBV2,TGTGCCAGCAGTGAAGGGGGGGAGATTGGCCTTTTCTTC,CASSEGGEIGLFF
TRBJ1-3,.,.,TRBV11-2,TGTGCCAGCAGACCAACTTCGGGAAACACCATATATTTT,CASRPTSGNTIYF